The rows below give T cell receptor beta chains drawn from one sample of a study of CD8+ T cells in alopecia areata. Sequencing used immunoSEQ multiplex PCR; TCRdb keeps in-frame clones, though not all of them. The sample shows under 200,000 clones, 60% to 75% of them seen only once. Specimen: CD4+ T cells sorted from blood, collected at week 24, from a patient treated with tofacitinib. The receptors stem from a human donor with alopecia areata. The CDR3 runs from the conserved cysteine through the conserved F or W. A D gene is named only where the DNA matches it firmly. A row's size may be missing; if present it is once, few, many or a size class.

V gene	clone size	D gene	J gene	CDR3 length	CDR3 DNA	CDR3 protein
TRBV7-9	NA	NA	TRBJ2-7	17	TGTGCCAGCAGCTTCCCCCGACAGGCGACGAGCTCCTACGAGCAGTACTTC	CASSFPRQATSSYEQYF
TRBV30	NA	NA	TRBJ2-1	12	TGTGCCTGGGCCCCGGAGGACAATGAGCAGTTCTTC	CAWAPEDNEQFF
TRBV6-5	NA	NA	TRBJ2-1	12	TGTGCCAGCAAGCCCCCACAGTCTATTCTGTTCTTC	CASKPPQSILFF
TRBV6-5	few	NA	TRBJ2-3	13	TGTGCCAGCAGTTACTATAGAACAGATACGCAGTATTTT	CASSYYRTDTQYF
TRBV19	few	NA	TRBJ2-2	11	TGTGCCAGTAGTAGATCCGGGGAGCTGTTTTTT	CASSRSGELFF
TRBV30	NA	TRBD1	TRBJ2-7	13	TGTGCCTGGAGTAGGGCAGGGGGCGGCGAGCAGTACTTC	CAWSRAGGGEQYF
TRBV19	few	NA	TRBJ1-4	13	TGTGCCAGTACCCTGGGGTCTTACGAAAAACTGTTTTTT	CASTLGSYEKLFF
TRBV11-3	NA	TRBD1	TRBJ1-5	13	TGTGCCAGCAGCTTAGGAACAGGGGGGCCCCAGCATTTT	CASSLGTGGPQHF
TRBV15	NA	TRBD2	TRBJ2-5	16	TGTGCCACCAGCAGAGATAACGGACTAGCGGGGGTAACCCAGTACTTC	CATSRDNGLAGVTQYF
TRBV2	NA	TRBD2	TRBJ2-2	18	TGTGCCAGCAGTGTACGGATCCCGAGACTAGCGACCACCGGGGAGCTGTTTTTT	CASSVRIPRLATTGELFF
TRBV29-1	NA	NA	TRBJ1-1	15	TGCAGCGCCCGAAATCCCCAGGGAGGAAACACTGAAGCTTTCTTT	CSARNPQGGNTEAFF
TRBV6-6	NA	NA	TRBJ1-2	13	TGTGCCTCCGACAGAGTCGGGCTGCATGGCTACACCTTC	CASDRVGLHGYTF
TRBV6-6	NA	NA	TRBJ2-2	14	TGTGCCAGCAGTCTGGCTAGGTCCACCGGGGAGCTGTTTTTT	CASSLARSTGELFF
TRBV6-1	few	NA	TRBJ2-3	14	TGTGCCAGCAGTTTCGGGGCCGCCACAGATACGCAGTATTTT	CASSFGAATDTQYF
TRBV29-1	NA	NA	TRBJ2-7	17	TGCAGCGTTGGCCCGGGACTCGAGGGCCCGACAACCTACGAGCAGTACTTC	CSVGPGLEGPTTYEQYF
TRBV2	NA	NA	TRBJ2-3	15	TGTGCCAGCAGTGATTCGGCTCTGTCCCTCGATACGCAGTATTTT	CASSDSALSLDTQYF
TRBV29-1	NA	TRBD2	TRBJ2-7	12	TGCAGCGCACTGACTAGCTACTACGAGCAGTACTTC	CSALTSYYEQYF